This TCR beta chain was sequenced during a study of T cell changes during pregnancy in multiple sclerosis. Trimming removed 6 bases from V and 2 bases from J; junction bases left unmatched: 8. This CDR3 is 15 amino acids long. Germline CDR1 and CDR2: SNHLY and FYNNEI. The data were produced by immunoSEQ multiplex PCR, yet TCRdb's version contains in-frame clones alone and is incomplete. The sample has under 55,000 clones; approximately 90% are singletons. The sample was PBMCs (not recorded whether the cells were cultured). This TCR was recovered from a female donor with multiple sclerosis, enrolled in a pregnancy study. The V and J genes are TRBV2 and TRBJ2-7, with TRBD1 identical over 9 bases. CDR3 loop: CASRDPGQGPYEQYF. CDR3 nucleotide sequence: TGTGCCAGCAGGGACCCGGGACAGGGACCCTACGAGCAGTACTTC.